These 8 T cell receptor beta chains share one sample of origin, sequenced in a study of tumor-infiltrating lymphocytes in localized non-small cell lung cancer. Repertoires were generated with immunoSEQ multiplex PCR, while TCRdb's copy carries only in-frame clones and drops some. This sample yields about 14,000 clones, of which 68% are seen a single time; about a tenth belongs to the top ten. Sequenced: uninvolved lung tissue not adjacent to the tumor. These receptors came from a human donor with non-small cell lung cancer.

This sequence joins TRBV6-6 and TRBJ2-3; D tentatively reads TRBD1 or TRBD2 (5 bases each). V lost 0 bases, J lost 1 base, and 8 bases lay in between. The germline CDR1 and CDR2 sequences are MNHNY and SVGAGI (reference sequence). This CDR3 region has 15 residues. CDR3 residues: CASSYSGTGTDTQYF. The CDR3 DNA follows: TGTGCCAGCAGTTACTCGGGGACCGGCACAGATACGCAGTATTTT.

V and J are TRBV7-3 and TRBJ2-1; possible D gene TRBD1, 5 bases. The CDR3 covers 15 residues. V was pared by 5 bases and J by 5 bases, with 16 bases between. Per germline, CDR1 SGHTA and CDR2 FQGTGA. The CDR3 bases are TGTGCCAGCAGCCCTACAGGTTCCGGACACAATGAGCAGTTCTTC. Protein sequence: CASSPTGSGHNEQFF.

This CDR3 reads CGGASSGYNEQFF. The CDR3, as DNA: TGCGGCGGGGCGTCTAGCGGGTACAATGAGCAGTTCTTC. The rearrangement uses TRBV29-1 and TRBJ2-1, with 8 bases identical to TRBD2. Per the germline V gene, CDR1 is SQVTM and CDR2 is ANQGSEA. CDR3 length: 13 residues.

CDR3 bases: TGTGCCAGCAGCTTAGGTGTCTCGGCCTCTGGAAACACCATATATTTT. The encoded protein is CASSLGVSASGNTIYF. The chain joins TRBV7-9 to TRBJ1-3; D remains unclear. CDR3 length equals 16 residues. CDR1 SEHNR and CDR2 FQNEAQ come from the germline V gene (reference sequence). Trimming stripped 1 base from V and 0 bases from J, with 10 bases between.

This clone was found a few times. The rearrangement uses TRBV9 and TRBJ1-2, with TRBD1 identical over 7 bases. The germline gives CDR1 SGDLS, CDR2 YYNGEE. The CDR3 is made up of 14 amino acids. The J segment lost 4 bases and the V segment lost 0 bases, leaving 3 bases of the junction unmatched. In DNA, the CDR3 is TGTGCCAGCAGCGTAGGGGACAGCGCCTATGGCTACACCTTC. This codes for CASSVGDSAYGYTF.

The chain carries TRBV27 and TRBJ1-2, with D possibly being TRBD1 (6 bases). The CDR3 sequence is 13 residues long. Germline V gene sequence: CDR1 MNHEY, CDR2 SMNVEV (reference sequence). Trimming cost V 5 bases and J 8 bases, with 15 bases left between them. The DNA of the CDR3 is TGTGCCAGCAGTAGAGGGCAGGGGACGGGCTACACCTTC. Residues: CASSRGQGTGYTF.

The chain couples TRBV7-3 to TRBJ2-1; D may be TRBD2 (7 bases). Germline V gene lookup returns CDR1 SGHTA and CDR2 FQGTGA. The CDR3 covers 15 residues. Trimming cost V 5 bases and J 10 bases, with 21 bases left between them. The CDR3 loop is CASSPSYARGGEQFF. Here the CDR3 DNA reads TGTGCCAGCAGCCCGTCTTATGCCAGGGGAGGGGAGCAGTTCTTC.

V gene TRBV29-1 combines with J gene TRBJ1-2; D not certain. CDR3 length: 14 residues. CDR1 SQVTM and CDR2 ANQGSEA come from the germline V gene. V lost 2 bases, J lost 3 bases, and 13 bases lay in between. The CDR3, as DNA: TGCAGCGTTGAAACTGGGGAGAAGCACTATGGCTACACCTTC. Amino acids: CSVETGEKHYGYTF. Full variable domain (remainder filled in from reference TRBV29-1 and TRBJ1-2): SAVISQKPSRDICQRGTSLTIQCQVDSQVTMMFWYRQQPGQSLTLIATANQGSEATYESGFVIDKFPISRPNLTFSTLTVSNMSPEDSSIYLCSVETGEKHYGYTFGSGTRLTVV.